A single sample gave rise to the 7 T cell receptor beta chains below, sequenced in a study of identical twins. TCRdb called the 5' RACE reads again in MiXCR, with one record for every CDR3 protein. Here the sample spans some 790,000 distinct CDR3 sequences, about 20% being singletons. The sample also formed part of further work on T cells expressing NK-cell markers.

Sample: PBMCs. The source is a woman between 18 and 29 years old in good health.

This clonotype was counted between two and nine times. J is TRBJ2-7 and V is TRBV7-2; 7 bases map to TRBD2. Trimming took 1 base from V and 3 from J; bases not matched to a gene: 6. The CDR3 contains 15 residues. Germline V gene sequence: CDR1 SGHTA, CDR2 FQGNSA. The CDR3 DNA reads TGTGCCAGCAGCTTAGGCTCTAGCGGATACTACGAGCAGTACTTC. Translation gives CASSLGSSGYYEQYF.

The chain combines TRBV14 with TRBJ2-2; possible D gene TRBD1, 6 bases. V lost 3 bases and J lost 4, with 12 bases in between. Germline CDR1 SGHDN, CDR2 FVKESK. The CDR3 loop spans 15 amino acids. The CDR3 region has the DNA TGTGCCAGCAGCCAGACGGGACAACCCACCGGGGAGCTGTTTTTT. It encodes CASSQTGQPTGELFF.

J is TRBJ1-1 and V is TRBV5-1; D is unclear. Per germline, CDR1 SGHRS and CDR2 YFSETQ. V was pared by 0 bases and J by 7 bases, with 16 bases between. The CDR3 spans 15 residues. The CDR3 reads CASSLAEGSWGEAFF. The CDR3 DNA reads TGCGCCAGCAGCTTGGCGGAGGGATCCTGGGGTGAAGCTTTCTTT. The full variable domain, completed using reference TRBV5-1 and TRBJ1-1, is KAGVTQTPRYLIKTRGQQVTLSCSPISGHRSVSWYQQTPGQGLQFLFEYFSETQRNKGNFPGRFSGRQFSNSRSEMNVSTLELGDSALYLCASSLAEGSWGEAFFGQGTRLTVV.

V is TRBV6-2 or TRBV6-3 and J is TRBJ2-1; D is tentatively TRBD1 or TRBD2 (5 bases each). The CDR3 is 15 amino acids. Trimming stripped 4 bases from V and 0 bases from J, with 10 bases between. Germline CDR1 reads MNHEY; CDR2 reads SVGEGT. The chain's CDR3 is CASSSPGSSYNEQFF. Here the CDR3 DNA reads TGTGCCAGCAGTTCCCCAGGGAGCTCCTACAATGAGCAGTTCTTC.

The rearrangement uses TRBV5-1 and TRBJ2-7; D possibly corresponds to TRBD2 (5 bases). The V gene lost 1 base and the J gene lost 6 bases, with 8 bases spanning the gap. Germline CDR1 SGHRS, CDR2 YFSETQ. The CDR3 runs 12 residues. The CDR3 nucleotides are TGCGCCAGCAGCTTGCCCGGGGTCGAGCAGTACTTC. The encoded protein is CASSLPGVEQYF.

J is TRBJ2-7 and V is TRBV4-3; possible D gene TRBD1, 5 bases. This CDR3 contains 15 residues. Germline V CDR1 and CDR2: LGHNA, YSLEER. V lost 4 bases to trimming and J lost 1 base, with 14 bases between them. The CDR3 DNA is TGCGCCAGCAGCCCCTCTAGGACAAGGTCCTACGAGCAGTACTTC. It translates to CASSPSRTRSYEQYF.

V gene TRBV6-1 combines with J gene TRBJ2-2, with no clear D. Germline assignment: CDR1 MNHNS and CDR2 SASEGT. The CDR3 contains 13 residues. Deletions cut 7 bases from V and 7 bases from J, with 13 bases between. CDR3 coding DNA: TGTGCCAGCACTGTCGAAATCGGCGGGGAGCTGTTTTTT. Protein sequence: CASTVEIGGELFF.